This T cell receptor beta chain was found in a study of tumor-infiltrating lymphocytes in primary liver carcinoma. cDNA specific to TCR beta was made from approximately 0.55 ug of total RNA, with a constant-region primer employed for priming. A slightly modified ARM-PCR protocol with three nested multiplex PCR rounds produced these TCR beta libraries. TRBV1-TRBV30 forward and Cbeta reverse primers drove the first two roughly 10-cycle rounds. TCRdb independently ran MiXCR on the multiplex PCR reads; one entry per CDR3 protein. The sample comprises 150,000 to 200,000 distinct CDR3 sequences, 70% to 90% of which are singletons, and around 18% rests with the top ten. Study observations and caveats: Blood's top-250-clone fraction was significantly lower than that of tumors (p = 0.039). The study found tumor-adjacent and tumor-blood pairs overlapped less than tumor region pairs. Merely some 7.5-25% of top clones spanned all five tumor regions.

The CDR3 has 14 amino acids. V lost 4 bases and J lost 7, with 14 bases in between. Between roughly 20 and 30 mg of unsorted bulk tissue served as the source from which RNA and DNA were co-extracted. Each tumor was sampled at four poles and its centre. Points on this clonotype: Its antigen is unknown.

Source material: tumor tissue from primary liver carcinoma. The TCR was taken from a man in his forties with primary liver carcinoma and hepatitis B virus infection. The gene calls are TRBV12-3 or TRBV12-4 and TRBJ2-1, with D possibly TRBD1 on 6 matching bases. The CDR3 loop reads CASSYQGRRNEQFF. The CDR3, as DNA: TGTGCCAGCAGTTACCAGGGGCGGCGGAATGAGCAGTTCTTC.